Following are 24 T cell receptor beta chains from one sample sequenced in a study of T cells after yellow fever vaccination. TCRdb itself ran the 5' RACE reads through MiXCR, one entry per CDR3 protein. This repertoire shows 300,000 to 350,000 distinct CDR3 sequences, 4% to 5.5% found once; its top ten account for roughly 19%. The sequences come from PBMCs, collected 15 days after the yellow fever booster vaccination. These receptors were taken from a man aged 18 to 29 who received the YFV17D yellow fever vaccine.

V and J are TRBV7-9 and TRBJ2-2; TRBD1 agrees at 8 bases. The germline V gene has CDR1 SEHNR and CDR2 FQNEAQ (reference sequence). The CDR3 sequence is 16 residues long. J gave up 3 bases and V 5 bases, and 8 bases lay outside the gene matches. Here the CDR3 DNA reads TGTGCCAGCAGCGGGAACCAGGGGGCCCACACCGGGGAGCTGTTTTTT. Amino acid sequence: CASSGNQGAHTGELFF. Full variable domain (remainder filled in from reference TRBV7-9 and TRBJ2-2): DTGVSQNPRHKITKRGQNVTFRCDPISEHNRLYWYRQTLGQGPEFLTYFQNEAQLEKSRLLSDRFSAERPKGSFSTLEIQRTEQGDSAMYLCASSGNQGAHTGELFFGEGSRLTVL.

The chain's CDR3 is CASTDSYTNTDTQYF. In DNA, the CDR3 is TGTGCCAGCACCGATAGCTATACCAACACAGATACGCAGTATTTT. J is TRBJ2-3 and V is TRBV12-3 or TRBV12-4, with D uncertain. There are 15 residues in the CDR3. Trimming left V 7 bases short and J 2 bases short, with 16 bases between.

This clonotype was seen ten or more times. Written as DNA, the CDR3 is TGTGCCAGCAGCTCCAGGGGGGCTGGTCAGCCCCAGCATTTT. It encodes CASSSRGAGQPQHF. This chain uses TRBV7-9 with TRBJ1-5; 7 positions agree with TRBD1. The V segment lost 4 bases and the J segment 6 bases; nucleotides outside the gene matches: 6. CDR1 and CDR2 from the germline V gene are SEHNR and FQNEAQ (reference sequence). The CDR3 totals 14 residues.

This clonotype has more than one count but fewer than ten. The V gene is TRBV7-2, the J gene TRBJ1-3, with D possibly TRBD1 on 5 matching bases. Per germline, CDR1 SGHTA and CDR2 FQGNSA. The V gene lost 1 base and the J gene lost 8 bases, with 15 bases spanning the gap. The CDR3 is made up of 15 amino acids. As DNA, the CDR3 is TGTGCCAGCAGCTTAGGACAGACTGGAGTGGACACCATATATTTT. The encoded protein is CASSLGQTGVDTIYF.

This chain joins TRBV7-3 and TRBJ2-1; D is ambiguous. Trimming took off 5 bases at V and 7 bases at J, with 12 bases between the two ends. The CDR3 runs to 13 residues. CDR1 is SGHTA, CDR2 FQGTGA, per germline. The CDR3 coding sequence is TGTGCCAGCAGCCCAACCCCCGGAAATGAGCAGTTCTTC. It codes for CASSPTPGNEQFF. The full variable domain, its missing parts supplied by reference TRBV7-3 and TRBJ2-1, is GAGVSQTPSNKVTEKGKYVELRCDPISGHTALYWYRQSLGQGPEFLIYFQGTGAADDSGLPNDRFFAVRPEGSVSTLKIQRTERGDSAVYLCASSPTPGNEQFFGPGTRLTVL.

This chain uses TRBV29-1 with TRBJ1-5; perhaps TRBD1 as D (5 bases). V gave up 5 bases and J gave up 7 bases, with 15 bases separating them. This CDR3 contains 13 residues. CDR1 and CDR2 (germline): SQVTM, ANQGSEA. The CDR3 here is CSVNRGIRQPQHF. In DNA form, the CDR3 reads TGCAGCGTTAATAGGGGAATACGACAGCCCCAGCATTTT.

This clonotype was recorded many times. The gene calls are TRBV7-9 and TRBJ1-1; D ambiguous. The CDR3 is 13 residues long. The V and J ends lost 7 bases and 5 bases respectively, with 14 bases between them. Germline V gene lookup returns CDR1 SEHNR and CDR2 FQNEAQ (reference sequence). CDR3 loop: CASKFVGGTEAFF. The CDR3 DNA reads TGTGCCAGCAAATTCGTCGGAGGGACTGAAGCTTTCTTT. The full variable domain, in which reference TRBV7-9 and TRBJ1-1 provide the parts outside the CDR3, is DTGVSQNPRHKITKRGQNVTFRCDPISEHNRLYWYRQTLGQGPEFLTYFQNEAQLEKSRLLSDRFSAERPKGSFSTLEIQRTEQGDSAMYLCASKFVGGTEAFFGQGTRLTVV.

This clonotype was counted a few times. V and J are TRBV28 and TRBJ2-5, with D maybe TRBD2 (6 bases). The CDR3 sequence is 17 residues long. Trimming removed 6 bases from V and 3 bases from J, with 23 bases in between. Per germline, CDR1 MDHEN and CDR2 SYDVKM. The CDR3 DNA is TGTGCCAGCAGCCTCCCCGGCCCGGGACTTACCAAAGAGACCCAGTACTTC. Translating gives CASSLPGPGLTKETQYF.

The J gene is TRBJ2-2, the V gene TRBV19; 7 positions agree with TRBD2. CDR1 LNHDA and CDR2 SQIVND come from the germline V gene (reference sequence). Germline trimming cut 9 bases from V and 3 bases from J; bases unmatched to any gene: 10. The CDR3 is 15 amino acids. The CDR3 is CASLRSSGDTGELFF. CDR3 nucleotides: TGTGCCAGCCTGAGATCCAGCGGGGACACCGGGGAGCTGTTTTTT.

This clonotype has only a few counts. The genes are TRBV27 and TRBJ2-2; TRBD1 matches 8 bases. Germline CDR1 MNHEY, CDR2 SMNVEV (reference sequence). V was pared by 7 bases and J by 4 bases, with 11 bases of the junction left unmatched. The CDR3 contains 16 residues. As DNA, the CDR3 is TGTGCCAGCACCCAGCGGACAGGGATTGGCACCGGGGAGCTGTTTTTT. It is translated as CASTQRTGIGTGELFF.

The chain recombines TRBV5-1 with TRBJ2-3; 7 nucleotides line up with TRBD1. The V and J ends lost 5 bases and 0 bases, in that order; junction bases with no gene match: 3. Germline values: CDR1 SGHRS, CDR2 YFSETQ. The length of the CDR3 is 14 residues. For the CDR3, the DNA is TGCGCCAGCAGTCGGGACAGAAGCACAGATACGCAGTATTTT. Protein product: CASSRDRSTDTQYF.

This clonotype occurred many times. The J gene is TRBJ1-6, the V gene TRBV6-5, with TRBD1 matching 10 bases. The ends lost 6 bases at V and 2 bases at J; junction bases unmatched: 4. Germline V gene data show CDR1 as MNHEY and CDR2 as SVGAGI. The CDR3 covers 16 residues. The CDR3 DNA is TGTGCCAGCAGCCGGGACAGGGGAACCTATAATTCACCCCTCCACTTT. This translates into CASSRDRGTYNSPLHF.

This clonotype was counted ten times or more. V usage is TRBV7-9 and J usage is TRBJ1-2, with D perhaps matching TRBD1 (5 bases). Trimming left V 3 bases short and J 8 bases short, with 19 bases between. The CDR3 sequence is 15 residues long. Per germline, CDR1 SEHNR and CDR2 FQNEAQ (reference sequence). The CDR3 sequence is CASSFERLAAGGYTF. The CDR3 DNA follows: TGTGCCAGCAGCTTCGAGCGTCTTGCGGCAGGGGGCTACACCTTC.

This clonotype has a count of ten or more. The chain recombines TRBV5-8 with TRBJ1-5; tentatively, D is TRBD1 (6 bases). The germline V gene has CDR1 SGHTS and CDR2 YDEGEE. V lost 5 bases and J lost 4, with 10 bases in between. This CDR3 region has 13 residues. The CDR3 DNA reads as TGTGCCAGCAGTCGGGGGGCTAATCAGCCCCAGCATTTT. Protein product: CASSRGANQPQHF.

This clonotype was recorded at least ten times. The chain is built from TRBV2 and TRBJ2-1; possibly TRBD2 for D (7 bases). CDR3 length: 13 residues. Between the trimmed V and J ends, which lost 7 bases and 4 bases, there was a span of 11 bases. Germline V gene sequence: CDR1 SNHLY, CDR2 FYNNEI. CDR3 sequence (DNA): TGTGCCAGCACCCGGGGGGCGTACAATGAGCAGTTCTTC. Its protein is CASTRGAYNEQFF.

The V call is TRBV7-9, the J call TRBJ2-7; D is unclear. Germline CDR1 is SEHNR and CDR2 is FQNEAQ (reference sequence). This CDR3 has 15 residues. The germline V and J ends were trimmed by 0 bases and 3 bases, with 12 bases remaining between them. In DNA, the CDR3 is TGTGCCAGCAGCTTAGCCGTGCCGAGCTACTACGAGCAGTACTTC. This sequence encodes CASSLAVPSYYEQYF.

Many counts were recorded for this clonotype. The chain couples TRBV7-9 to TRBJ2-5; tentatively, D is TRBD2 (6 bases). The germline V gene has CDR1 SEHNR and CDR2 FQNEAQ (reference sequence). V was clipped by 6 bases and J by 5 bases, with 10 bases between them. The CDR3 is made up of 12 amino acids. The CDR3 bases are TGTGCCAGCAGATTTGGGGGGGAGACCCAGTACTTC. Its translation: CASRFGGETQYF.

The CDR3 region has the DNA TGTGCCAGCTCACCCCGGGAGGGGTCCTACGAGCAGTACGTC. It specifies CASSPREGSYEQYV. The rearrangement uses TRBV18 and TRBJ2-7; 8 nucleotides line up with TRBD2. The CDR3 totals 14 residues. Germline V gene sequence: CDR1 KGHSH, CDR2 LQKENI. J was trimmed by 1 base and V by 3 bases; bases with no gene match: 2.

This clonotype was observed at least ten times. The V call is TRBV9, the J call TRBJ1-6; the D is unclear. Germline lookup yields CDR1 SGDLS and CDR2 YYNGEE. The CDR3 spans 16 residues. V gave up 0 bases and J gave up 5 bases, with 12 bases separating them. For the CDR3, the DNA is TGTGCCAGCAGCGTAGACGGAGCTATAGATAATTCACCCCTCCACTTT. Amino acid sequence: CASSVDGAIDNSPLHF.

This clonotype was recorded many times. The J gene is TRBJ1-1, the V gene TRBV5-1; tentative D call: TRBD1 (5 bases). The germline CDR1 and CDR2 sequences are SGHRS and YFSETQ. The CDR3 length is 15 residues. Trimming left V 4 bases short and J 1 base short, with 14 bases between. The CDR3 sequence: CASSAAGQPNTEAFF. CDR3 in DNA: TGCGCCAGCAGCGCGGCAGGGCAGCCGAACACTGAAGCTTTCTTT.

Many counts were recorded for this clonotype. The chain carries TRBV20-1 and TRBJ2-1; D gene uncertain. V lost 3 bases, J lost 2 bases, and 17 bases lay in between. Germline CDR1 is DFQATT and CDR2 is SNEGSKA (reference sequence). The CDR3 has 16 residues. CDR3 in DNA: TGCAGTGCTAGCGATCCCGGCCTTGCCACCTACAATGAGCAGTTCTTC. Translating gives CSASDPGLATYNEQFF.

The chain links TRBV7-3 to TRBJ2-2, with a possible D match to TRBD1 (6 bases). CDR3 size: 15 residues. Germline lookup yields CDR1 SGHTA and CDR2 FQGTGA. Trimming cost V 5 bases and J 3 bases, with 13 bases left between them. CDR3 protein: CASSLHPGDTGELFF. For the CDR3, the DNA is TGTGCCAGCAGCCTTCACCCAGGGGACACCGGGGAGCTGTTTTTT.

This clonotype was recorded at least ten times. The genes are TRBV12-3 or TRBV12-4 and TRBJ1-1; D remains unclear. The CDR3 covers 13 residues. V dropped 6 bases and J dropped 0 bases, with 8 bases sitting between them. CDR3: CASSNSMNTEAFF. CDR3 coding DNA: TGTGCCAGCAGCAACTCAATGAACACTGAAGCTTTCTTT.

This clonotype was recorded a few times. The rearrangement joins TRBV7-2 to TRBJ2-5, with 7 positions matching TRBD1. Germline V CDR1 and CDR2: SGHTA, FQGNSA. The junction had 4 bases not matched to a gene; V was cut back by 1 base and J by 5 bases. The CDR3 contains 14 residues. The chain's CDR3 is CASSLDRGWETQYF. The CDR3 coding sequence is TGTGCCAGCAGCTTAGACAGGGGCTGGGAGACCCAGTACTTC.